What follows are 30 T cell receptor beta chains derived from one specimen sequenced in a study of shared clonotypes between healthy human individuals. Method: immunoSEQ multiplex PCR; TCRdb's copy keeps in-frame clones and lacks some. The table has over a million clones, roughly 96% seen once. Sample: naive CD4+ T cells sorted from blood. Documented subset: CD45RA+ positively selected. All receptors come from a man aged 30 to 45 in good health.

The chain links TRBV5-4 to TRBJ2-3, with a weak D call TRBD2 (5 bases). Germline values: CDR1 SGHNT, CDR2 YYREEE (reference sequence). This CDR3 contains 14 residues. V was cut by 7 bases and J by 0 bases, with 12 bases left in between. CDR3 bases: TGTGCCAGCGGAGCTAGAGGGAGCACAGATACGCAGTATTTT. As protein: CASGARGSTDTQYF.

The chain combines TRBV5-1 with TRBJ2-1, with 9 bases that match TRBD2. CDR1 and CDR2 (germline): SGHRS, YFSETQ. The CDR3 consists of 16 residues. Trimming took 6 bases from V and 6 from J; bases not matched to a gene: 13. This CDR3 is CASTFSTGTSSNEQFF. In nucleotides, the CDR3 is TGCGCCAGCACCTTCTCAACAGGGACTAGCTCCAATGAGCAGTTCTTC.

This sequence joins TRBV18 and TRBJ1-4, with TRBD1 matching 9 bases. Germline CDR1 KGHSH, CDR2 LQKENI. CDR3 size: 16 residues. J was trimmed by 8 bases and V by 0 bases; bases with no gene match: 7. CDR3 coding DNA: TGTGCCAGCTCACCACCATACGGGACAGGGAACGAAAAACTGTTTTTT. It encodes CASSPPYGTGNEKLFF.

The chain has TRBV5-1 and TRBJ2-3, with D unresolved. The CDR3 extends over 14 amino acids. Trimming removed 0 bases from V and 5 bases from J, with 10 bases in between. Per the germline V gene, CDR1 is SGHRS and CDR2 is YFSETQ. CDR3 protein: CASSLAGEEDTQYF. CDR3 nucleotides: TGCGCCAGCAGCTTGGCCGGTGAAGAAGATACGCAGTATTTT.

CDR3 DNA: TGCGCCAGCAGCTTGGGGACAGGGTTAGCGGGAGCGAGAGAGCAGTACTTC. Encoded protein: CASSLGTGLAGAREQYF. This rearrangement joins TRBV5-1 to TRBJ2-7, with D perhaps matching TRBD2 (9 bases). With 0 bases removed from V and 7 bases from J, the gap between germline ends came to 23 bases. CDR1 is SGHRS, CDR2 YFSETQ, per germline. The CDR3 covers 17 residues.

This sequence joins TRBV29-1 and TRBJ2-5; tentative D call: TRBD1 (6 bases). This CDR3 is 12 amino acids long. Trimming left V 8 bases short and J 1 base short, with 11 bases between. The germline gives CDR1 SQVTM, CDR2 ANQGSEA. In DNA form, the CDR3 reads TGCAGCAGTGAGACAGGCCAAGAGACCCAGTACTTC. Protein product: CSSETGQETQYF.

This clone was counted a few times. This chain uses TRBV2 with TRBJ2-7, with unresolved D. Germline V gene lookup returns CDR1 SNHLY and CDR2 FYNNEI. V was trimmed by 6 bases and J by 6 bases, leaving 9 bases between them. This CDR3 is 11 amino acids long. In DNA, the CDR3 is TGTGCCAGCAGGCCCGAGTCCGAGCAGTACTTC. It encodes CASRPESEQYF.

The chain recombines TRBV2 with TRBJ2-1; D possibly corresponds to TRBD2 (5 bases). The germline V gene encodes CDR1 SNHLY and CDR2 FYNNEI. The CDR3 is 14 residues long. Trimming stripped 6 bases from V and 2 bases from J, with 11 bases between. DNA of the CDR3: TGTGCCAGCAGATTTAGCGTGCCCTACAATGAGCAGTTCTTC. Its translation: CASRFSVPYNEQFF.

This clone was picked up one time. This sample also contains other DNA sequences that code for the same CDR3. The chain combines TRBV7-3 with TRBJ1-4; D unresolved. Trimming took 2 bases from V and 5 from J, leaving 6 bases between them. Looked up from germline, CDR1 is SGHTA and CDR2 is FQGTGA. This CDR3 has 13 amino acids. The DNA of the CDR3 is TGTGCCAGCAGCTTAGGGCAAAATGAAAAACTGTTTTTT. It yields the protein CASSLGQNEKLFF.

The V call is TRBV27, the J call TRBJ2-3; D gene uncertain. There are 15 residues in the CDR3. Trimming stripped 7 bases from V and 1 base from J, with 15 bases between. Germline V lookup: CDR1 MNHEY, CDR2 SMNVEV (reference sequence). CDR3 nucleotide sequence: TGTGCCAGCAAACTGAGCCTCCCGGGCACAGATACGCAGTATTTT. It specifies CASKLSLPGTDTQYF.

CDR3 sequence reads: CASSWTDTEAFF. CDR3 coding DNA: TGTGCCAGCAGCTGGACAGACACTGAAGCTTTCTTT. The rearrangement joins TRBV5-6 to TRBJ1-1; tentatively, D is TRBD1 (6 bases). Trimming took off 3 bases at V and 3 bases at J, with 6 bases between the two ends. Germline V CDR1 and CDR2: SGHDT, YYEEEE. The CDR3 has 12 amino acids.

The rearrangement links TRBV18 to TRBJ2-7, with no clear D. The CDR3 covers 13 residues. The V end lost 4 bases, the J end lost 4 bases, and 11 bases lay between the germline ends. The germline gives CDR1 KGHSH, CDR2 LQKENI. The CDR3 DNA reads TGTGCCAGCTCACTCGACCCCCGTTACGAGCAGTACTTC. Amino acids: CASSLDPRYEQYF.

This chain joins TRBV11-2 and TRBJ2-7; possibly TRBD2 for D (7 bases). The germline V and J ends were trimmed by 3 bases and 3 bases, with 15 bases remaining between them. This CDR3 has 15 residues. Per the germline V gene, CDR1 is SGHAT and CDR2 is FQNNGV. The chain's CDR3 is CASSLRGGGYYEQYF. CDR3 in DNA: TGTGCCAGCAGCTTGAGGGGAGGGGGATACTACGAGCAGTACTTC.

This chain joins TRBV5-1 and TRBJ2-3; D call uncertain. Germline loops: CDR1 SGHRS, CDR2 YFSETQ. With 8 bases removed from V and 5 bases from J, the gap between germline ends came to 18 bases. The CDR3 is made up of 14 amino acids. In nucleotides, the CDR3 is TGCGCCAGTAAAACATGGAGACCCGTAGATACGCAGTATTTT. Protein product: CASKTWRPVDTQYF. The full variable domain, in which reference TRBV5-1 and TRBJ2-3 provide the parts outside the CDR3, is KAGVTQTPRYLIKTRGQQVTLSCSPISGHRSVSWYQQTPGQGLQFLFEYFSETQRNKGNFPGRFSGRQFSNSRSEMNVSTLELGDSALYLCASKTWRPVDTQYFGPGTRLTVL.

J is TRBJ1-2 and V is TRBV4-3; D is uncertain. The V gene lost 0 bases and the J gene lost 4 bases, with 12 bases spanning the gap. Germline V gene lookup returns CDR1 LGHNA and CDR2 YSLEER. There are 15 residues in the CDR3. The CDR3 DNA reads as TGCGCCAGCAGCCAAGATATAGCCTTGGGCTATGGCTACACCTTC. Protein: CASSQDIALGYGYTF.

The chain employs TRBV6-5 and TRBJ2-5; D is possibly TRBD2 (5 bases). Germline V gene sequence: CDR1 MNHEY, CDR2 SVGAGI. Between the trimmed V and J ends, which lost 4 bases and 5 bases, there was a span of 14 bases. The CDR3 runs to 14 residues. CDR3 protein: CASSSHVGVETQYF. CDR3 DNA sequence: TGTGCCAGCAGTTCCCACGTCGGGGTTGAGACCCAGTACTTC.

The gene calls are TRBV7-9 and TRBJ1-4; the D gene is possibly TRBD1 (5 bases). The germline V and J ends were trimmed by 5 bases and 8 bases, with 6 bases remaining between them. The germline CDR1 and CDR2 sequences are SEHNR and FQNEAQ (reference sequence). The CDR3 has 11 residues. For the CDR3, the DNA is TGTGCCAGCAGCCAGGGCGAAAAACTGTTTTTT. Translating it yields CASSQGEKLFF.

The CDR3 here is CASSLEILAGRYEQYF. Here the CDR3 DNA reads TGTGCCAGCAGCTTAGAAATCTTAGCGGGAAGGTACGAGCAGTACTTC. V gene TRBV5-8 combines with J gene TRBJ2-7; 8 bases are a match to TRBD2. Germline V gives CDR1 SGHTS, CDR2 YDEGEE. J was trimmed by 4 bases and V by 2 bases; bases with no gene match: 11. This CDR3 has 16 amino acids.

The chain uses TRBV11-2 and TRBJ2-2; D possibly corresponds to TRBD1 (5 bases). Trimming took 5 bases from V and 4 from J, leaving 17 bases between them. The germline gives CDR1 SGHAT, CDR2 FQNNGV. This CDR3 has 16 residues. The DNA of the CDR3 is TGTGCCAGCAGCCCAACGTCCAGGGTAGGCACCGGGGAGCTGTTTTTT. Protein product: CASSPTSRVGTGELFF.

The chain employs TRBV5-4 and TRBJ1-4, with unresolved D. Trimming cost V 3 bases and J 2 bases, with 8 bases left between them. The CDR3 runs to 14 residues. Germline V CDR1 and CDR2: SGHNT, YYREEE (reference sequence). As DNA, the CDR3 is TGTGCCAGCAGCTCTCAGGATACTAATGAAAAACTGTTTTTT. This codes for CASSSQDTNEKLFF.

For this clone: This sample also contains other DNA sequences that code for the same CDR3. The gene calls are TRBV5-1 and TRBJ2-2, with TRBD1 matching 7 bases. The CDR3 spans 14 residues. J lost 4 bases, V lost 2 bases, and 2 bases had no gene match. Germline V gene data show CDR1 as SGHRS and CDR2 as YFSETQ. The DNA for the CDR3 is TGCGCCAGCAGCTTCTCAGGGGGCACCGGGGAGCTGTTTTTT. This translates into CASSFSGGTGELFF.

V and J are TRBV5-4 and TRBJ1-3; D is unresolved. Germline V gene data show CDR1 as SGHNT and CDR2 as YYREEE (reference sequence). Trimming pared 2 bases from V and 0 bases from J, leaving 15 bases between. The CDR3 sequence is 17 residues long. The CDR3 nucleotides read TGTGCCAGCAGCTTCCTATTGACACCCAACTCTGGAAACACCATATATTTT. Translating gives CASSFLLTPNSGNTIYF.

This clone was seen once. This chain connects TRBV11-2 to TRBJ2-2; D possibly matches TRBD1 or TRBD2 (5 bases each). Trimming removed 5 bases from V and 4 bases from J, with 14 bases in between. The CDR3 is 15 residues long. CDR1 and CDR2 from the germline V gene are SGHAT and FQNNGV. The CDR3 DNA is TGTGCCAGCAGCCCCGTCGCTGGGGGCACCGGGGAGCTGTTTTTT. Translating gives CASSPVAGGTGELFF.

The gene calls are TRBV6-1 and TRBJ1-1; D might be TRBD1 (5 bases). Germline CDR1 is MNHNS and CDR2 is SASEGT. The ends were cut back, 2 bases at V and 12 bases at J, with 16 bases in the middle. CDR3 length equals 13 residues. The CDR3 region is CASSESGRGLTFF. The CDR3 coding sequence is TGTGCCAGCAGTGAATCGGGTAGGGGCTTGACTTTCTTT.

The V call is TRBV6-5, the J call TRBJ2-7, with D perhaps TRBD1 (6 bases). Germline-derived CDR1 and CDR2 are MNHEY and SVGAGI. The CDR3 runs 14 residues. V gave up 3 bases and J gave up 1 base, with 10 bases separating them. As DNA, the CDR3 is TGTGCCAGCAGTTATCGACAGGCGTCCTACGAGCAGTACTTC. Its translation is CASSYRQASYEQYF.

CDR3 residues: CSAGTGLNQPQHF. The CDR3 DNA reads TGCAGTGCTGGGACAGGCCTCAATCAGCCCCAGCATTTT. This chain joins TRBV29-1 and TRBJ1-5; TRBD1 matches 8 bases. The CDR3 length is 13 residues. The germline V gene has CDR1 SQVTM and CDR2 ANQGSEA.

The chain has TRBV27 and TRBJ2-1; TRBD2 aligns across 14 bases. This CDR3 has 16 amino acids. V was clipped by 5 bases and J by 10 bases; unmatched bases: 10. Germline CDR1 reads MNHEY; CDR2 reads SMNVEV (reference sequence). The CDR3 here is CASSRRLAGGSQEQFF. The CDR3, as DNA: TGTGCCAGCAGTCGGAGACTAGCGGGAGGGTCGCAGGAGCAGTTCTTC.

The DNA for the CDR3 is TGCGCCAGCAGCCATACCGACAGGGTGCTCACCGGGGAGCTGTTTTTT. Protein product: CASSHTDRVLTGELFF. The gene calls are TRBV4-3 and TRBJ2-2; 7 positions match TRBD1. Germline-derived CDR1 and CDR2 are LGHNA and YSLEER. Unmatched junction bases numbered 8, after V lost 3 bases and J lost 4 bases. The CDR3 totals 16 residues.

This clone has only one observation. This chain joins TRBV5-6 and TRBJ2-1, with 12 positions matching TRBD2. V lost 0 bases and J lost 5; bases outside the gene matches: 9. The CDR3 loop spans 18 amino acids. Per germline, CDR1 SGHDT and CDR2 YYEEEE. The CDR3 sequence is CASSLDLAGGYINNEQFF. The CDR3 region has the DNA TGTGCCAGCAGCTTGGATCTAGCGGGAGGGTATATTAACAATGAGCAGTTCTTC.

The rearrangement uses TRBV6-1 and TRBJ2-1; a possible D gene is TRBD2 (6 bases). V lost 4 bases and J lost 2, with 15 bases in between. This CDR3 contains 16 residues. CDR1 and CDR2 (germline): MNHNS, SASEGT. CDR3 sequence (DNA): TGTGCCAGCAGTGCTAGTGCGGGACGAACCTACAATGAGCAGTTCTTC. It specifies CASSASAGRTYNEQFF.